The rows below give T cell receptor beta chains drawn from one sample of a study of control samples from healthy donors and cancer patients. This table comes from immunoSEQ multiplex PCR, and its TCRdb copy is limited to in-frame clones, with some not included. The repertoire has approximately 37,000 clones, more than 85% of them found once; the top ten carry approximately 3.8%. Material for sequencing was blood. The receptors stem from a woman aged 50 to 60 in good health. CDR3s include the opening cysteine and the closing phenylalanine or tryptophan. D genes are given only for firm matches. Some rows mark clone size as missing; the rest say once, few, many or name a class of expanded clone.

D: NA
V: TRBV10-3
size: NA
J: TRBJ1-1
CDR3: CAISDTREKGAFF
DNA: TGTGCCATCAGTGATACCCGTGAAAAGGGAGCTTTCTTT

D: NA
V: TRBV27
size: once
J: TRBJ1-1
CDR3: CASSIHWAGLNTEAFF
DNA: TGTGCCAGCAGTATCCACTGGGCAGGATTGAACACTGAAGCTTTCTTT

D: TRBD1
V: TRBV7-2
size: NA
J: TRBJ2-1
CDR3: CASSLARGQGATEQFF
DNA: TGTGCCAGCAGCTTAGCGAGAGGACAGGGGGCAACTGAGCAGTTCTTC

D: TRBD1
V: TRBV7-9
size: NA
J: TRBJ1-2
CDR3: CASSLDQGAPIYGYTF
DNA: TGTGCCAGCAGCCTAGATCAGGGGGCACCGATCTATGGCTACACCTTC

D: TRBD2
V: TRBV6-2/TRBV6-3
size: NA
J: TRBJ2-1
CDR3: CASSYSKTSGGAMNEQFF
DNA: TGTGCCAGCAGTTACTCGAAGACTAGCGGGGGGGCGATGAATGAGCAGTTCTTC

D: NA
V: TRBV7-3
size: NA
J: TRBJ2-5
CDR3: CASSLNGGEGTQYF
DNA: TGTGCCAGCAGCTTAAATGGAGGTGAAGGGACCCAGTACTTC

D: TRBD1
V: TRBV28
size: NA
J: TRBJ1-2
CDR3: CASLAGTGGRDYGYTF
DNA: TGTGCCAGTCTGGCGGGGACAGGAGGCCGCGACTATGGCTACACCTTC

D: TRBD1
V: TRBV7-3
size: NA
J: TRBJ1-2
CDR3: CASSLGTGNYGYTF
DNA: TGTGCCAGCAGCTTAGGGACAGGGAACTATGGCTACACCTTC

D: NA
V: TRBV18
size: once
J: TRBJ1-1
CDR3: CASSPNRAFDTEAFF
DNA: TGTGCCAGCTCACCCAACAGGGCCTTTGACACTGAAGCTTTCTTT

D: NA
V: TRBV4-3
size: NA
J: TRBJ2-1
CDR3: CASSQDQLKWSEQFF
DNA: TGCGCCAGCAGCCAAGATCAGCTCAAATGGAGTGAGCAGTTCTTC

D: NA
V: TRBV6-1
size: NA
J: TRBJ1-5
CDR3: CASSEAGGSNQPQHF
DNA: TGTGCCAGCAGTGAGGCAGGCGGGAGCAATCAGCCCCAGCATTTT

D: TRBD2
V: TRBV7-2
size: NA
J: TRBJ2-1
CDR3: CASSSRTSGGGYNEQFF
DNA: TGTGCCAGCAGCTCCCGGACTAGCGGGGGGGGCTACAATGAGCAGTTCTTC

D: NA
V: TRBV9
size: NA
J: TRBJ1-6
CDR3: CASSVDGALNSPLHF
DNA: TGTGCCAGCAGCGTAGATGGGGCCCTTAATTCACCCCTCCACTTT

D: NA
V: TRBV13
size: NA
J: TRBJ2-7
CDR3: CASSTRTGEQYF
DNA: TGTGCCAGCAGCACTCGGACGGGGGAGCAGTACTTC

D: NA
V: TRBV9
size: once
J: TRBJ2-5
CDR3: CASSLTGAGETQYF
DNA: TGTGCCAGCAGCTTAACGGGGGCGGGAGAGACCCAGTACTTC

D: NA
V: TRBV5-5
size: NA
J: TRBJ2-7
CDR3: CASSLRPDTYYEQYF
DNA: TGTGCCAGCAGCTTGAGGCCAGACACTTACTACGAGCAGTACTTC

D: TRBD1
V: TRBV28
size: NA
J: TRBJ1-5
CDR3: CASRTGPNQPQHF
DNA: TGTGCCAGTCGGACAGGGCCTAATCAGCCCCAGCATTTT

D: TRBD1
V: TRBV28
size: NA
J: TRBJ1-5
CDR3: CASSSGQGRYQPQHF
DNA: TGTGCCAGCAGTTCCGGACAGGGGAGATATCAGCCCCAGCATTTT

D: NA
V: TRBV6-5
size: NA
J: TRBJ1-6
CDR3: CASTGGSYNSPLHF
DNA: TGTGCCAGCACGGGTGGCTCCTATAATTCACCCCTCCACTTT

D: NA
V: TRBV6-5
size: NA
J: TRBJ1-5
CDR3: CASIQGTGQPQHF
DNA: TGTGCCAGCATCCAGGGTACGGGTCAGCCCCAGCATTTT

D: NA
V: TRBV27
size: NA
J: TRBJ1-4
CDR3: CASSLSRAATNEKLFF
DNA: TGTGCCAGCAGTTTATCGAGGGCCGCAACTAATGAAAAACTGTTTTTT

D: NA
V: TRBV7-9
size: NA
J: TRBJ2-1
CDR3: CASSLARPTWYNEQFF
DNA: TGTGCCAGCAGCTTAGCTCGTCCGACATGGTACAATGAGCAGTTCTTC

D: NA
V: TRBV2
size: NA
J: TRBJ2-2
CDR3: CATSPIGIGATGELFF
DNA: TGTGCCACCTCGCCTATAGGTATTGGGGCCACCGGGGAGCTGTTTTTT

D: NA
V: TRBV19
size: NA
J: TRBJ1-1
CDR3: CASSPRENTEAFF
DNA: TGTGCCAGTAGTCCCCGGGAGAACACTGAAGCTTTCTTT

D: TRBD2
V: TRBV11-2
size: NA
J: TRBJ2-3
CDR3: CASSLTSGGSSTDTQYF
DNA: TGTGCCAGCAGCTTAACTAGCGGGGGGTCTAGCACAGATACGCAGTATTTT

D: NA
V: TRBV6-1
size: NA
J: TRBJ1-1
CDR3: CASSVLGGRPFTNTEAFF
DNA: TGTGCCAGCAGTGTCCTCGGAGGACGGCCGTTTACTAACACTGAAGCTTTCTTT

D: NA
V: TRBV6-6
size: NA
J: TRBJ1-2
CDR3: CASSYISGYTF
DNA: TGTGCCAGCAGTTACATCTCTGGCTACACCTTC

D: TRBD1
V: TRBV6-2/TRBV6-3
size: NA
J: TRBJ2-5
CDR3: CASSAGTGQKTQYF
DNA: TGTGCCAGCAGTGCGGGGACAGGGCAAAAGACCCAGTACTTC

D: NA
V: TRBV7-3
size: NA
J: TRBJ1-2
CDR3: CASSFNSNGYTF
DNA: TGTGCCAGCAGCTTCAACAGTAACGGCTACACCTTC

D: NA
V: TRBV5-1
size: NA
J: TRBJ1-4
CDR3: CASSLGPAGANEKLFF
DNA: TGCGCCAGCAGCCTCGGACCCGCCGGGGCTAATGAAAAACTGTTTTTT

D: TRBD1
V: TRBV28
size: NA
J: TRBJ1-5
CDR3: CASSGTAYSNQPQHF
DNA: TGTGCCAGCAGCGGGACAGCTTATAGCAATCAGCCCCAGCATTTT

D: NA
V: TRBV3-1/TRBV3-2
size: NA
J: TRBJ1-3
CDR3: CASSRGYSGNTIYF
DNA: TGTGCCAGCAGCAGGGGGTACTCTGGAAACACCATATATTTT

D: TRBD1
V: TRBV2
size: NA
J: TRBJ2-2
CDR3: CASNRDRATGELFF
DNA: TGTGCCAGCAACCGGGACAGGGCGACCGGGGAGCTGTTTTTT

D: NA
V: TRBV3-1/TRBV3-2
size: NA
J: TRBJ2-7
CDR3: CASSRDGRGTSYEQYF
DNA: TGTGCCAGCAGCCGGGACGGACGGGGGACTTCCTACGAGCAGTACTTC

D: NA
V: TRBV28
size: NA
J: TRBJ1-2
CDR3: CASTPGGMWGNYGYTF
DNA: TGTGCCAGCACCCCCGGAGGGATGTGGGGTAACTATGGCTACACCTTC

D: NA
V: TRBV28
size: NA
J: TRBJ2-1
CDR3: CASSLSRYNEQFF
DNA: TGTGCCAGCAGTTTAAGCAGGTACAATGAGCAGTTCTTC

D: NA
V: TRBV19
size: NA
J: TRBJ1-1
CDR3: CASSPPGANTEAFF
DNA: TGTGCCAGTAGCCCCCCGGGGGCTAACACTGAAGCTTTCTTT

D: NA
V: TRBV28
size: NA
J: TRBJ1-2
CDR3: CASSLDSGYGYTF
DNA: TGTGCCAGCAGTTTGGACAGCGGTTATGGCTACACCTTC

D: NA
V: TRBV4-1
size: NA
J: TRBJ1-1
CDR3: CASSPLYTQSSNTEAFF
DNA: TGCGCCAGCAGCCCGTTATACACCCAGAGCTCAAACACTGAAGCTTTCTTT

D: TRBD1
V: TRBV13
size: NA
J: TRBJ2-5
CDR3: CASSLIHRGRGETQYF
DNA: TGTGCCAGCAGCTTAATTCACAGGGGGCGCGGGGAGACCCAGTACTTC

D: NA
V: TRBV5-1
size: NA
J: TRBJ2-5
CDR3: CASSPRDPREETQYF
DNA: TGCGCCAGCAGTCCCCGGGACCCGAGGGAGGAGACCCAGTACTTC

D: NA
V: TRBV19
size: NA
J: TRBJ1-2
CDR3: CASSTGQGGYGYTF
DNA: TGTGCCAGTAGTACCGGGCAGGGCGGCTATGGCTACACCTTC

D: TRBD1
V: TRBV3-1/TRBV3-2
size: few
J: TRBJ1-5
CDR3: CASSQEDRAGRCNQPQHF
DNA: TGTGCCAGCAGCCAAGAGGACAGGGCCGGTCGGTGCAATCAGCCCCAGCATTTT

D: NA
V: TRBV7-2
size: NA
J: TRBJ2-3
CDR3: CASSLAPGTVSRDTQYF
DNA: TGTGCCAGCAGCTTAGCCCCCGGGACCGTATCTCGAGATACGCAGTATTTT

D: TRBD1
V: TRBV6-2/TRBV6-3
size: once
J: TRBJ1-6
CDR3: CASSRTGAVSPLHF
DNA: TGTGCCAGCAGTAGAACAGGGGCCGTTTCACCCCTCCACTTT

D: TRBD1
V: TRBV7-6
size: NA
J: TRBJ2-3
CDR3: CASSLGGTGSTDTQYF
DNA: TGTGCCAGCAGCTTAGGAGGGACAGGGAGCACAGATACGCAGTATTTT

D: NA
V: TRBV14
size: NA
J: TRBJ2-1
CDR3: CASSWGNEQFF
DNA: TGTGCCAGCAGCTGGGGGAATGAGCAGTTCTTC

D: NA
V: TRBV7-8
size: few
J: TRBJ1-5
CDR3: CASSSQLTSPVAEHF
DNA: TGTGCCAGCAGCTCACAACTCACCTCCCCAGTCGCCGAGCATTTT